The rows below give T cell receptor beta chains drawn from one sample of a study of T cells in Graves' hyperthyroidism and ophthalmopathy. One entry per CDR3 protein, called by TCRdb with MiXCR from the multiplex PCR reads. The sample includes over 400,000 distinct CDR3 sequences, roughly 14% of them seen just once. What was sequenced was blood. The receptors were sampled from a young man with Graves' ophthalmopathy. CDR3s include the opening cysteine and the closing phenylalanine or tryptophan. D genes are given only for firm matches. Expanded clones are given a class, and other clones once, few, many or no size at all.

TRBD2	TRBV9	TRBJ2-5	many	CASSVDGGGETQYF
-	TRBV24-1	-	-	CATSDLTSLAVNEQYF
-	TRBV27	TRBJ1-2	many	CASSLAARGAGGYTF
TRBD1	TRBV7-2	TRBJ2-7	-	CASSPQGASYEQYF
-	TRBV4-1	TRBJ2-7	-	CASSHWRDGEYEQYF
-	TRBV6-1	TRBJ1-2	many	CASSEENRSWGYTF
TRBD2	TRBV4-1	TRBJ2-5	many	CASSLSSGENQETQYF
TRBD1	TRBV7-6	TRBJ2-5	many	CASSPTGASEETQYF
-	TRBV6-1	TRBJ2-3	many	CASSEAGGGATDTQYF
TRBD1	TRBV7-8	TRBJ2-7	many	CASSFAGGYEQYF
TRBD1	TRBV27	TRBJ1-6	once	CASTLGGLASPPHF
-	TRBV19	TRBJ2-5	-	CASSIGAEQETQYF
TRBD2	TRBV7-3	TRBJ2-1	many	CASSIGTSGEKQFF
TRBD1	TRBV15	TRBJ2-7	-	CATSMTGGTYEQYF
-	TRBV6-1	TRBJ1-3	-	CASSNGVTSGNTIYF
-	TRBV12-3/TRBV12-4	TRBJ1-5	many	CASSLEQGFNQPQHF
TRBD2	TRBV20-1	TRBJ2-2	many	CSATRGGHSGELFF
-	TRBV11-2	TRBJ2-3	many	CASSLNTDTQYF
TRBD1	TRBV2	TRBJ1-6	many	CASSDRTGGVSPLHF
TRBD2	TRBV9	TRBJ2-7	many	CASSPGSSGRTTYEQYF
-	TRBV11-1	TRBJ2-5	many	CASSLEVASREYF
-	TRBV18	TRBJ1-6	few	CASSPPPGQPNSPLHF
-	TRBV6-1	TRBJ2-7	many	CASSVVVLSGRAYEQYF
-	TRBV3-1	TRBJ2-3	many	CASSQDLLFGGSDTQYF
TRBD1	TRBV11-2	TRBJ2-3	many	CASMQGAGTDTQYF
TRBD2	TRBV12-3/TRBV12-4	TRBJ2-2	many	CASSLGGDRELFF
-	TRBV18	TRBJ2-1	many	CASSPGLNNEQFF
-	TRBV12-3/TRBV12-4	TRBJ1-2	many	CASSPIEGGGYTF
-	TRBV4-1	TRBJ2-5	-	CASSQDGRDAAHF
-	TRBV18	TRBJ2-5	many	CASSPRGQETQYF
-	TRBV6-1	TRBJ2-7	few	CVSSELRVHEQYF